The 17 T cell receptor beta chains below all came from one sample that was sequenced in a study of regulatory T cells in long-lasting Graves disease. The time point here: persistent/refractory GD, antithyroid drugs over 5 years with positive TRAb. TCR sequences were obtained from RNA taken from PBMCs. Library construction for TCR beta used iRepertoire HTBI primers and Arm-PCR of CDR3 regions. TCRdb reprocessed the multiplex PCR reads with MiXCR, giving one entry per CDR3 protein. The table lists some 370,000 distinct CDR3 sequences, more than 20% of them singletons, with around a quarter in the top ten. Material: peripheral blood mononuclear cells (PBMCs), obtained when the disease was refractory, from a patient treated with antithyroid drugs. The receptors were gathered from a woman between 35 and 50 years old with Graves disease.

This clonotype was seen repeatedly, ten times or more. This chain connects TRBV12-3 or TRBV12-4 to TRBJ1-2; 8 bases match TRBD1. V lost 5 bases, J lost 6 bases, and 11 bases stayed unmatched. This CDR3 spans 15 amino acids. The CDR3 protein is CASSTRQGLSDGYTF. The DNA for the CDR3 is TGTGCCAGCAGTACCCGACAGGGGCTGTCTGATGGCTACACCTTC.

This clonotype was picked up many times. The gene calls are TRBV7-9 and TRBJ2-5, with D perhaps matching TRBD1 (5 bases). The ends were cut back, 5 bases at V and 1 base at J, with 14 bases in the middle. Germline lookup yields CDR1 SEHNR and CDR2 FQNEAQ (reference sequence). This CDR3 spans 15 amino acids. In DNA, the CDR3 is TGTGCCAGCAGCGGCAGGGTATTAGGCCAAGAGACCCAGTACTTC. This codes for CASSGRVLGQETQYF.

The table lists this clonotype with a few counts. The junction differs from germline at one of its ends, possibly a read error. The rearrangement uses TRBV19 and TRBJ2-6, with D maybe TRBD2 (7 bases). CDR3 length: 16 residues. CDR1 and CDR2 (germline): LNHDA, SQIVND (reference sequence). The chain's CDR3 is CASSRRGAGGANALTF. The CDR3 DNA sequence: TGTGCCAGTAGTCGCCGGGGGGCAGGTGGGGCCAACGCCCTGACTTTC. The complete variable domain, with remaining parts taken from reference TRBV19 and TRBJ2-6, reads DGGITQSPKYLFRKEGQNVTLSCEQNLNHDAMYWYRQDPGQGLRLIYYSQIVNDFQKGDIAEGYSVSREKKESFPLTVTSAQKNPTAFYLCASSRRGAGGANALTFGAGSRLTVL.

This clonotype appeared many times. J is TRBJ1-2 and V is TRBV20-1, with D tentatively TRBD1 (6 bases). Germline lookup yields CDR1 DFQATT and CDR2 SNEGSKA (reference sequence). V was pared by 0 bases and J by 7 bases, with 18 bases between. The CDR3 is 15 residues long. CDR3 coding DNA: TGCAGTGCTAGAGATATGTGGGGGCATGGACCTGGCTACACCTTC. Amino acids: CSARDMWGHGPGYTF.

This clonotype was seen a few times. The chain combines TRBV10-1 with TRBJ2-7, with 9 positions matching TRBD2. V lost 2 bases to trimming and J lost 6 bases; unmatched junction nucleotides: 8. Germline loops: CDR1 WNHNN, CDR2 SYGVQD (reference sequence). The CDR3 length is 15 residues. The CDR3 DNA reads TGCGCCAGCAGTGAGAGAGGTAGCGGGAGAGGCGAGCAGTACTTC. Translation gives CASSERGSGRGEQYF.

The chain is built from TRBV28 and TRBJ2-1; D gene uncertain. Germline values: CDR1 MDHEN, CDR2 SYDVKM. CDR3 length: 14 residues. The V gene lost 3 bases and the J gene lost 7 bases, with 13 bases spanning the gap. The CDR3 region has the DNA TGTGCCAGCAGTTTTCGGTTGGGTATTAATGAGCAGTTCTTC. It yields the protein CASSFRLGINEQFF.

This clonotype was observed a few times. This rearrangement joins TRBV28 to TRBJ2-7; 14 bases line up with TRBD2. CDR1 MDHEN and CDR2 SYDVKM come from the germline V gene. Trimming cost V 5 bases and J 4 bases; bases outside gene matches: 19. The CDR3 runs 20 residues. The CDR3 DNA sequence: TGTGCCAGCAGTCTAGGGATCGGGACTAGCGGGAGATCTGTGTGGTACGAGCAGTACTTC. It is translated as CASSLGIGTSGRSVWYEQYF.

The V and J genes are TRBV12-3 or TRBV12-4 and TRBJ2-2; a possible D gene is TRBD2 (6 bases). V lost 3 bases, J lost 5 bases, and 13 bases lay in between. This CDR3 region has 15 residues. Written as DNA, the CDR3 is TGTGCCAGCAGTTTGCGCGGAGGGGAGACCGGGGAGCTGTTTTTT. Residues: CASSLRGGETGELFF.

The V and J genes are TRBV20-1 and TRBJ2-5, with 12 bases matching TRBD1. CDR1 and CDR2 (germline): DFQATT, SNEGSKA (reference sequence). CDR3 length equals 15 residues. With 3 bases clipped from V and 1 base from J, the junction kept 3 bases outside the gene matches. DNA for the CDR3: TGCAGTGCTAGGGGACAGGGGGCTGTCCAAGAGACCCAGTACTTC. It yields the protein CSARGQGAVQETQYF.

This clonotype was recorded at least ten times. The genes are TRBV7-2 and TRBJ2-2; 11 nucleotides agree with TRBD2. The CDR3 is 18 amino acids. Germline CDR1 SGHTA, CDR2 FQGNSA. V was clipped by 0 bases and J by 0 bases; unmatched bases: 3. This chain's CDR3 is CASSLALAGGPNTGELFF. In DNA form, the CDR3 reads TGTGCCAGCAGCTTAGCGCTAGCGGGAGGTCCGAACACCGGGGAGCTGTTTTTT.

This clonotype was counted a few times. The chain carries TRBV7-8 and TRBJ2-2; D remains ambiguous. Trimming took off 10 bases at V and 6 bases at J, with 12 bases between the two ends. Germline V CDR1 and CDR2: SGHVS, FQNEAQ. The CDR3 runs 12 residues. The CDR3 sequence: CATRTTSGELFF. Written as DNA, the CDR3 is TGTGCCACCCGAACCACTTCCGGGGAGCTGTTTTTT.

The chain is built from TRBV2 and TRBJ1-1, with D maybe TRBD1 (6 bases). The length of the CDR3 is 14 residues. The germline V gene encodes CDR1 SNHLY and CDR2 FYNNEI. V was pared by 4 bases and J by 8 bases, with 17 bases between. The chain's CDR3 is CASSGLRGATEAFF. In nucleotides, the CDR3 is TGTGCCAGCAGTGGCTTACGGGGGGCAACAGAAGCTTTCTTT.

This clonotype has just a few counts. This chain joins TRBV6-5 and TRBJ1-1, with D possibly matching TRBD1 (6 bases). The V gene lost 1 base and the J gene lost 4 bases, with 10 bases spanning the gap. The V gene's germline CDR1 is MNHEY and CDR2 SVGAGI. The CDR3 is 14 residues long. This CDR3 is CASSYYRGSTEAFF. The CDR3 nucleotides read TGTGCCAGCAGTTACTATAGGGGGTCCACTGAAGCTTTCTTT.

The J gene is TRBJ2-2, the V gene TRBV19, with a weak D call TRBD1 (7 bases). V was shortened by 3 bases and J by 3 bases, with 20 bases between the two germline ends. This CDR3 has 18 amino acids. The germline V gene has CDR1 LNHDA and CDR2 SQIVND (reference sequence). The CDR3 nucleotides read TGTGCCAGTAGTATGGCCCTGGACAGGACTACTTACACCGGGGAGCTGTTTTTT. As protein: CASSMALDRTTYTGELFF.

Remarks on this clonotype: Being one base from a much bigger clone, this may be a read error. The chain employs TRBV7-9 and TRBJ2-5; weak D call: TRBD2 (6 bases). This CDR3 is 16 amino acids long. In germline, CDR1 is SEHNR, CDR2 FQNEAQ (reference sequence). The CDR3 DNA reads as TGTGCCGGCAGCTTAGGGCTAGCGAACCTCCCAGAGACCCAGTACTTC. Translation: CAGSLGLANLPETQYF.

This clonotype occurred many times. The chain carries TRBV12-3 or TRBV12-4 and TRBJ2-7; D is perhaps TRBD2 (6 bases). The V and J ends lost 5 bases and 8 bases respectively, with 16 bases between them. The CDR3 is 13 residues long. CDR3 protein: CASSTRDFRQQYF. DNA for the CDR3: TGTGCCAGCAGTACCAGGGACTTCCGGCAGCAGTACTTC.

This clonotype has only a few counts. The gene calls are TRBV12-3 or TRBV12-4 and TRBJ2-2; D is possibly TRBD1 (6 bases). The CDR3 spans 15 residues. V shed 7 bases and J shed 4 bases, with 16 bases lying between them. The CDR3 DNA is TGTGCCAGCACGCTCCTCGACAGGCTCACCGGGGAGCTGTTTTTT. Residues: CASTLLDRLTGELFF.